Below are 20 T cell receptor beta chains sequenced from a single sample in a study of T cells after yellow fever vaccination. TCRdb passed the 5' RACE reads through MiXCR, listing each CDR3 protein once. The table records 150,000 to 200,000 distinct CDR3 sequences, 8% to 13% of them present only once. Sequenced material: CD8+ T cells sorted from PBMCs, taken 15 days after the yellow fever booster vaccination. The receptors shown here come from a man in his late teens or twenties who received the YFV17D yellow fever vaccine.

The rearrangement links TRBV6-5 to TRBJ1-5, with 10 positions matching TRBD1. V shed 0 bases and J 11 bases; nucleotides not matched to a gene: 10. The CDR3 extends over 16 amino acids. The germline gives CDR1 MNHEY, CDR2 SVGAGI. The CDR3 here is CASSYSGQGPPEAQHF. The CDR3 nucleotides read TGTGCCAGCAGTTACTCGGGACAGGGGCCACCCGAGGCCCAGCATTTT.

This chain links TRBV6-2 or TRBV6-3 with TRBJ2-7, with 9 bases lining up with TRBD2. Germline V gene lookup returns CDR1 MNHEY and CDR2 SVGEGT. The CDR3 has 16 residues. V shed 2 bases, J shed 3 bases, and the junction held 8 bases outside the gene matches. The CDR3 protein is CASSYDSSGGGYEQYV. In DNA, the CDR3 is TGTGCCAGCAGTTACGATAGTAGCGGGGGCGGCTACGAGCAGTACGTC.

V and J are TRBV6-5 and TRBJ1-4; unclear D gene. Germline V gives CDR1 MNHEY, CDR2 SVGAGI. The CDR3 loop spans 15 amino acids. V shed 5 bases and J shed 3 bases, with 13 bases lying between them. The CDR3 protein is CASSPEIGANEKLFF. The CDR3 DNA sequence: TGTGCCAGCAGTCCCGAAATCGGGGCTAATGAAAAACTGTTTTTT.

A few counts support this clonotype. The CDR3 DNA is TGTGCCAGCAGCCAAAGGAGGGAGCAGTTCTTC. Translation gives CASSQRREQFF. The J gene is TRBJ2-1, the V gene TRBV4-2, with a tentative D call TRBD2 (5 bases). From germline, CDR1 is LGHNA and CDR2 YNFKEQ. CDR3 length equals 11 residues. V lost 2 bases, J lost 10 bases, and 6 bases lay in between.

A note on this clonotype: The germline gene is not matched at one end of the junction; a read error may be the cause. This chain links TRBV7-7 with TRBJ2-5, with no clear D. The CDR3 is 14 residues long. Germline V gene data show CDR1 as SSHAT and CDR2 as FNYEAQ (reference sequence). This CDR3 is CASSFGPEQETQYF. The CDR3, as DNA: TGTGCTAGCAGCTTTGGGCCAGAACAAGAGACCCAGTACTTC.

This clonotype was counted only a few times. The rearrangement links TRBV4-1 to TRBJ1-2, with D possibly TRBD1 on 6 matching bases. Germline CDR1 MGHRA, CDR2 YSYEKL. The V end was cut by 1 base, the J end by 3 bases, with 9 bases between. This CDR3 has 14 amino acids. CDR3 DNA: TGCGCCAGCAGCCAAGTGACAGGTGACTATGGCTACACCTTC. It yields the protein CASSQVTGDYGYTF.

By share, this clonotype counts as medium-sized. This chain joins TRBV29-1 and TRBJ2-7; D is perhaps TRBD1 (6 bases). V lost 6 bases and J lost 1, with 13 bases in between. This CDR3 spans 13 amino acids. CDR1 SQVTM and CDR2 ANQGSEA come from the germline V gene. CDR3 sequence reads: CSVYTGSSYEQYF. In DNA, the CDR3 is TGCAGCGTATATACAGGGTCATCCTACGAGCAGTACTTC.

This clonotype was picked up a small number of times. The chain couples TRBV5-1 to TRBJ2-1, with 10 bases that match TRBD1. With V trimmed by 3 bases and J by 7 bases, 7 bases remained unmatched. The CDR3 extends over 15 amino acids. Germline assignment: CDR1 SGHRS and CDR2 YFSETQ. CDR3 sequence reads: CASSSTGTGVNEQFF. CDR3 bases: TGCGCCAGCAGCTCCACCGGGACAGGGGTAAATGAGCAGTTCTTC.

The chain has TRBV5-4 and TRBJ1-6, with a weak D call TRBD1 (6 bases). Germline-derived CDR1 and CDR2 are SGHNT and YYREEE (reference sequence). The CDR3 spans 12 residues. Trimming pared 4 bases from V and 7 bases from J, leaving 6 bases between. The CDR3 bases are TGTGCCAGCAGCACAGGGAATTCACCCCTCCACTTT. Its translation: CASSTGNSPLHF.

This clonotype was detected ten times or more. The chain has TRBV11-2 and TRBJ2-5; perhaps TRBD2 as D (7 bases). The germline gives CDR1 SGHAT, CDR2 FQNNGV. Trimming shortened V by 0 bases and J by 3 bases, and 17 bases separated the two germline ends. The CDR3 has 17 amino acids. The CDR3: CASSLDLFGGQEETQYF. The CDR3 DNA follows: TGTGCCAGCAGCTTAGATTTGTTCGGGGGGCAGGAAGAGACCCAGTACTTC.

This clonotype was seen repeatedly, ten times or more. This chain connects TRBV5-1 to TRBJ2-1; 9 bases align to TRBD1. CDR3 size: 15 residues. Trimming took 4 bases from V and 4 from J; bases not matched to a gene: 6. CDR1 and CDR2 from the germline V gene are SGHRS and YFSETQ. The CDR3 coding sequence is TGCGCCAGCAGCACCGGACAGGGGATTTACAATGAGCAGTTCTTC. Amino acids: CASSTGQGIYNEQFF. Full variable domain (outside the CDR3, taken from reference TRBV5-1 and TRBJ2-1): KAGVTQTPRYLIKTRGQQVTLSCSPISGHRSVSWYQQTPGQGLQFLFEYFSETQRNKGNFPGRFSGRQFSNSRSEMNVSTLELGDSALYLCASSTGQGIYNEQFFGPGTRLTVL.

V and J are TRBV5-1 and TRBJ2-3; 10 bases are shared with TRBD1. The ends lost 0 bases at V and 7 bases at J; junction bases unmatched: 5. Germline V lookup: CDR1 SGHRS, CDR2 YFSETQ. This CDR3 comprises 15 residues. CDR3 nucleotide sequence: TGCGCCAGCAGCTTGGCCCGGGACAGGGGTTATACGCAGTATTTT. Encoded protein: CASSLARDRGYTQYF.

V gene TRBV7-8 combines with J gene TRBJ2-7; 14 bases are shared with TRBD2. Germline V CDR1 and CDR2: SGHVS, FQNEAQ. The CDR3 runs 17 residues. J lost 4 bases, V lost 1 base, and 6 bases had no gene match. Here the CDR3 reads CASSLGGTSGGQYEQYF. In DNA form, the CDR3 reads TGTGCCAGCAGCTTAGGGGGGACTAGCGGGGGCCAGTACGAGCAGTACTTC.

This chain connects TRBV9 to TRBJ2-1; 11 bases match TRBD2. J lost 7 bases, V lost 4 bases, and 4 bases had no gene match. The CDR3 is 14 amino acids. Germline V gene data show CDR1 as SGDLS and CDR2 as YYNGEE. CDR3 in DNA: TGTGCCAGCAGCTACACTAGCGGGGGTAATGAGCAGTTCTTC. It yields the protein CASSYTSGGNEQFF.

This clonotype was detected a few times. This chain links TRBV4-3 with TRBJ2-7; TRBD1 matches 7 bases. The V gene end was trimmed by 0 bases and the J gene end by 2 bases; junction bases not matched to a gene: 7. The germline V gene encodes CDR1 LGHNA and CDR2 YSLEER. The CDR3 spans 16 residues. Here the CDR3 DNA reads TGCGCCAGCAGCCAAGATCTTGGGACAGAGCCCTACGAGCAGTACGTC. It codes for CASSQDLGTEPYEQYV.

This clonotype was seen many times. The J gene is TRBJ1-1, the V gene TRBV4-1; a possible D gene is TRBD1 (5 bases). V lost 3 bases, J lost 7 bases, and 15 bases lay in between. Germline V gene sequence: CDR1 MGHRA, CDR2 YSYEKL. The CDR3 totals 14 residues. The CDR3 loop reads CASSHAPGGGEAFF. DNA of the CDR3: TGCGCCAGCAGCCACGCGCCGGGGGGAGGTGAAGCTTTCTTT.

This clonotype showed up just a few times. The rearrangement uses TRBV7-9 and TRBJ2-7; no clear D. Germline CDR1 reads SEHNR; CDR2 reads FQNEAQ (reference sequence). The CDR3 loop spans 16 amino acids. V shed 5 bases and J shed 7 bases, with 24 bases lying between them. CDR3 amino acids: CASSQDPGYLGEEQYF. CDR3 sequence (DNA): TGTGCCAGCAGCCAAGACCCGGGTTATCTTGGGGAAGAGCAGTACTTC.

The chain couples TRBV27 to TRBJ2-1; no definite D call. CDR1 is MNHEY and CDR2 is SMNVEV in the germline V gene (reference sequence). Trimming removed 1 base at V and 6 bases at J, with 7 bases between. This CDR3 has 13 amino acids. The CDR3 reads CASSLFPRNEQFF. Here the CDR3 DNA reads TGTGCCAGCAGTTTATTTCCCCGCAATGAGCAGTTCTTC.

V and J are TRBV4-3 and TRBJ2-7; no firm D call. Germline V gives CDR1 LGHNA, CDR2 YSLEER. V was clipped by 1 base and J by 3 bases, with 7 bases between them. The CDR3 contains 13 residues. This CDR3 is CASSQGFSYEQYF. In DNA form, the CDR3 reads TGCGCCAGCAGCCAAGGATTTAGCTACGAGCAGTACTTC.

This clonotype was counted a few times. The chain carries TRBV5-1 and TRBJ2-7, with a tentative D call TRBD1 (5 bases). The CDR3 runs 14 residues. Germline CDR1 reads SGHRS; CDR2 reads YFSETQ. V gave up 1 base and J gave up 2 bases, with 10 bases separating them. CDR3: CASSLSGLTYEQYF. The CDR3 DNA is TGCGCCAGCAGCTTGTCAGGGTTGACCTACGAGCAGTACTTC.